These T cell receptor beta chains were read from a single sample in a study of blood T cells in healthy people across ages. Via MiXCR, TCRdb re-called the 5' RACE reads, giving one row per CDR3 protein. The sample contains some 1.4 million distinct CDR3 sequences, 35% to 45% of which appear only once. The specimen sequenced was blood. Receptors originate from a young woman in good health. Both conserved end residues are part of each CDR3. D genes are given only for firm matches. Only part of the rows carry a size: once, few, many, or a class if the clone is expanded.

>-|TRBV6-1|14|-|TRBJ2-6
CASLRGIGANVLTF
TGTGCCAGCCTAAGGGGGATTGGGGCCAACGTCCTGACTTTC
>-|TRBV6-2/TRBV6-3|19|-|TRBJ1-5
CASSYLPRMGIYSNQPQHF
TGTGCCAGCAGTTACCTGCCGAGAATGGGGATCTATAGCAATCAGCCCCAGCATTTT
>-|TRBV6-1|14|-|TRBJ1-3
CALTGTNSGNTIYF
TGTGCCTTAACAGGGACAAACTCTGGAAACACCATATATTTT
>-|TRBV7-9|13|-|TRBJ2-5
CASSRDSKETQYF
TGTGCCAGCAGTCGGGACTCTAAAGAGACCCAGTACTTC
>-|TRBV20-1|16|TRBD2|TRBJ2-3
CSARSVAGGRTDTQYF
TGCAGTGCTAGATCCGTAGCGGGAGGGCGGACAGATACGCAGTATTTT
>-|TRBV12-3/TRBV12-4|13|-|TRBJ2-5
CASSMGQTETQYF
TGTGCCAGCAGTATGGGCCAGACGGAGACCCAGTACTTC
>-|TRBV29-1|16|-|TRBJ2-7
CSATIPGDGSSYELYF
TGCAGCGCTACAATACCAGGGGACGGTAGCTCCTACGAGCTGTACTTC
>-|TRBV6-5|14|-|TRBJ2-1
CASSLRLAINEQFF
TGTGCCAGCAGCCTACGATTAGCGATCAATGAGCAGTTCTTC
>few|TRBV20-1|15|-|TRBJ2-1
CSASNRTQAPSEQFF
TGCAGTGCTAGTAATCGGACGCAAGCTCCCAGTGAGCAGTTCTTC
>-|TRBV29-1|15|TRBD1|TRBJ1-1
CSVRTGGVSYTEAFF
TGCAGCGTGCGGACAGGGGGCGTTTCCTACACTGAAGCTTTCTTT
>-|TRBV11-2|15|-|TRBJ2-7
CASSLAGRSSYEQYF
TGTGCCAGCAGCTTAGCAGGCCGGAGCTCCTACGAGCAGTACTTC
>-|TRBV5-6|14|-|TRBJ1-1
CASSWGITLFEAFF
TGTGCCAGCAGCTGGGGAATAACCCTCTTTGAAGCTTTCTTT
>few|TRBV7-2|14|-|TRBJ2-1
CASSLVLGGNEQFF
TGTGCCAGCAGCTTAGTACTCGGGGGCAATGAGCAGTTCTTC
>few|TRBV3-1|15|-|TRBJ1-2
CASSQTDSPNYGYTF
TGTGCCAGCAGCCAAACCGACAGTCCTAACTATGGCTACACCTTC
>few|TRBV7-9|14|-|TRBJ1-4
CASTRQATNEKLFF
TGTGCCAGCACCCGACAGGCAACTAATGAAAAACTGTTTTTT
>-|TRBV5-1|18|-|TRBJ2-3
CASSLGGGQGSNTDTQYF
TGCGCCAGCAGCTTGGGCGGAGGGCAGGGGTCGAACACAGATACGCAGTATTTT
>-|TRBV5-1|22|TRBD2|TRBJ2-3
CASSPYPTTSGRSGKSTDTQYF
TGCGCCAGCAGCCCATACCCCACGACTAGCGGGAGGTCCGGAAAAAGCACAGATACGCAGTATTTT
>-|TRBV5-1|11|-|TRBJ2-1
CASSLGLLTFF
TGCGCCAGCAGCTTGGGACTCCTTACGTTCTTC
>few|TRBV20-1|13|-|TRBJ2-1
CSAGAGYYNEQFF
TGCAGTGCTGGAGCAGGGTACTACAATGAGCAGTTCTTC
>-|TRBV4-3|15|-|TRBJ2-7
CASSQEGGAVPEQYF
TGCGCCAGCAGCCAAGAAGGGGGGGCAGTCCCCGAGCAGTACTTC
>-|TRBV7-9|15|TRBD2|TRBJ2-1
CASSLYPAGGNEQFF
TGTGCCAGCAGCTTATATCCAGCGGGAGGAAATGAGCAGTTCTTC
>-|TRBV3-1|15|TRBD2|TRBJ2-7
CASRLTSGGLNEQYF
TGTGCCAGCAGACTTACTAGCGGGGGGCTAAATGAGCAGTACTTC
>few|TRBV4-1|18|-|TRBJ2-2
CASSQRGGGDLDTGELFF
TGCGCCAGCAGCCAAAGGGGAGGCGGGGACCTCGACACCGGGGAGCTGTTTTTT
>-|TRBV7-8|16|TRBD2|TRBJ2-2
CASSLAAGVIAGELFF
TGTGCCAGCAGCTTAGCGGCGGGAGTAATTGCCGGGGAGCTGTTTTTT
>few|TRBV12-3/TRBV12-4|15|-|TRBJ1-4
CASSFSRISNEKLFF
TGTGCCAGCAGTTTTTCCAGGATTTCTAATGAAAAACTGTTTTTT
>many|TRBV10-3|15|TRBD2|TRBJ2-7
CAISESLAGAYEQYF
TGTGCCATCAGTGAGTCCCTAGCGGGAGCCTACGAGCAGTACTTC
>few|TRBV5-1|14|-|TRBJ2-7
CASSRQGQSYEQYF
TGCGCCAGCAGCCGGCAGGGCCAGTCCTACGAGCAGTACTTC
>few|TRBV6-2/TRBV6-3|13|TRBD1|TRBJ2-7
CASSWDRVYEQYF
TGTGCCAGCAGCTGGGACAGGGTCTACGAGCAGTACTTC